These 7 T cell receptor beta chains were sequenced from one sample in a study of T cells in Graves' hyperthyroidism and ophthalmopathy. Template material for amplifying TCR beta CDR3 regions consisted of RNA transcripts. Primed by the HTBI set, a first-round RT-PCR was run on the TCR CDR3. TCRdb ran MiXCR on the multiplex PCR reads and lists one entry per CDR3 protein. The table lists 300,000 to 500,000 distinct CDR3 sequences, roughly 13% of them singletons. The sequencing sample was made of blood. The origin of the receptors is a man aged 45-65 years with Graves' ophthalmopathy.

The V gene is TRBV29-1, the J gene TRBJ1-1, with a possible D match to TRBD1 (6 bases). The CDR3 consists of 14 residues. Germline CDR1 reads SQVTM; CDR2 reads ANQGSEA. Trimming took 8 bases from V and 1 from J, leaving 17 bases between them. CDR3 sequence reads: CSSIGGRGNTEAFF. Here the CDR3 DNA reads TGCAGCTCAATTGGGGGCAGGGGGAACACTGAAGCTTTCTTT.

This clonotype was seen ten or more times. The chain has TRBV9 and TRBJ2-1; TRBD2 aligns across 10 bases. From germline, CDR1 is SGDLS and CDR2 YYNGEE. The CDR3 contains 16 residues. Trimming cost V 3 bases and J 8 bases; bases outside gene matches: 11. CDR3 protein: CASSALTSGVNDEQFF. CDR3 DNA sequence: TGTGCCAGCAGCGCCCTCACTAGCGGGGTCAATGATGAGCAGTTCTTC.

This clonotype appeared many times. CDR3 DNA sequence: TGCAGTGCTAGAGAGGTTAGCGGGGAGTCTAAGACGCAGTATTTT. Amino acid sequence: CSAREVSGESKTQYF. The genes are TRBV20-1 and TRBJ2-3; 8 nucleotides agree with TRBD2. This CDR3 region has 15 residues. Trimming took 0 bases from V and 9 from J; bases not matched to a gene: 11. Germline V lookup: CDR1 DFQATT, CDR2 SNEGSKA (reference sequence).

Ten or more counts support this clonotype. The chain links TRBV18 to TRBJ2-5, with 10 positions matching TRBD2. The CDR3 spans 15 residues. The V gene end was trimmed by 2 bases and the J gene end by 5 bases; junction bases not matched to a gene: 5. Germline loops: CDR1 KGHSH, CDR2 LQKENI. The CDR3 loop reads CASSPGGLATETQYF. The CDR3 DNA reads TGTGCCAGCTCACCAGGGGGACTAGCGACTGAGACCCAGTACTTC.

The CDR3 DNA sequence: TGTGCCAGCGGTACGGGACAGGGTCGCTCTGGGGCCAACGTCCTGACTTTC. Encoded protein: CASGTGQGRSGANVLTF. V and J are TRBV12-3 or TRBV12-4 and TRBJ2-6; 9 bases align to TRBD1. Trimming cost V 8 bases and J 0 bases; bases outside gene matches: 8. The CDR3 is 17 residues long.

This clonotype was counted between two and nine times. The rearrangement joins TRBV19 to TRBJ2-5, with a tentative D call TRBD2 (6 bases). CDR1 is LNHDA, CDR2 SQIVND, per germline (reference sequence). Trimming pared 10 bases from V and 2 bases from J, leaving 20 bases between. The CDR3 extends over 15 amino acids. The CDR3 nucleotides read TGTGCCACGCGAACCGGGACTGGACCTCAAGAGACCCAGTACTTC. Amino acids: CATRTGTGPQETQYF.

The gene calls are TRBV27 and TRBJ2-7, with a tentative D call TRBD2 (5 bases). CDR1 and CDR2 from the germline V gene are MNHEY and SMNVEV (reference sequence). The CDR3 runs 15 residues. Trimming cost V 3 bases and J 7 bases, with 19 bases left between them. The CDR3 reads CASSFRPRTAGEQYF. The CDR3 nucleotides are TGTGCCAGCAGTTTTCGCCCAAGGACGGCGGGTGAGCAGTACTTC.